The clone carrying this TCR beta chain was seen a handful of times. Its antigen is undetermined. TCRdb recomputed calls from the reads with MiXCR, one row per CDR3 protein. The sample has roughly 240,000 distinct CDR3 sequences, approximately 7% seen once; the top ten hold roughly 6%. This sample is part of a study of T cell repertoires in cytomegalovirus infection. Germline CDR1 is SNHLY and CDR2 is FYNNEI. The CDR3 covers 15 residues. V lost 6 bases, J lost 6 bases, and 11 bases stayed unmatched. Findings and limits, study-wide: CMV-specific HLA-C-restricted TCR beta clonotypes dominated the ex vivo response.

The sequence was collected from a human donor in good health (CMV status not recorded). Some clones in this sample may be carry-over from other donors' samples. The sample taken for sequencing was PBMCs. The chain uses TRBV2 and TRBJ2-3, with 8 bases identical to TRBD1. CDR3 region: CASSERTGSRDTQYF. The CDR3 region has the DNA TGTGCCAGCAGCGAAAGGACAGGGTCGAGGGATACGCAGTATTTT.